Each of the 19 T cell receptor beta chains below was sequenced from the same sample in a study of Graves' ophthalmopathy and Graves' hyperthyroidism. RNA transcripts yielded amplified TCR beta CDR3 regions. First-round RT-PCR with HTBI primers preceded a second-round multiplex PCR. Each CDR3 protein gets one entry after TCRdb re-called the multiplex PCR reads with MiXCR. The data contain roughly 300,000 distinct CDR3 sequences, 15% to 20% of them seen just once; the ten biggest clones take up 12%. The source material was peripheral blood. The origin of the receptors is an adult man with Graves' ophthalmopathy.

The chain couples TRBV28 to TRBJ1-1; 7 nucleotides agree with TRBD1. Germline lookup yields CDR1 MDHEN and CDR2 SYDVKM. V shed 7 bases and J 0 bases; nucleotides not matched to a gene: 5. CDR3 size: 14 residues. The CDR3 region has the DNA TGTGCCAGCACCGCTGGGACAGTGAACACTGAAGCTTTCTTT. Translating gives CASTAGTVNTEAFF.

The rearrangement joins TRBV5-1 to TRBJ1-6, with 7 bases that match TRBD1. The CDR3 sequence is 14 residues long. V trimming: 3 bases; J trimming: 7 bases; junction bases outside the gene matches: 4. Germline V gene lookup returns CDR1 SGHRS and CDR2 YFSETQ. The CDR3 sequence is CASSWTGQNSPLHF. In DNA, the CDR3 is TGCGCCAGCAGCTGGACGGGACAGAATTCACCCCTCCACTTT. Drawing the rest from reference TRBV5-1 and TRBJ1-6, the complete variable domain is KAGVTQTPRYLIKTRGQQVTLSCSPISGHRSVSWYQQTPGQGLQFLFEYFSETQRNKGNFPGRFSGRQFSNSRSEMNVSTLELGDSALYLCASSWTGQNSPLHFGNGTRLTVT.

This clonotype was recorded at least ten times. CDR3 sequence: CASSASGQRPYGYTF. The CDR3 region has the DNA TGTGCCAGCAGTGCTTCGGGACAGAGACCATATGGCTACACCTTC. The chain couples TRBV6-1 to TRBJ1-2; 7 nucleotides match TRBD1. The CDR3 has 15 amino acids. Unmatched junction bases numbered 10, after V lost 4 bases and J lost 5 bases. Germline CDR1 and CDR2: MNHNS and SASEGT.

This clonotype has ten or more counts. The missing conserved phenylalanine or tryptophan at the end of this CDR3 makes a read error likely. It is unclear where the CDR3 begins or ends on the DNA, so no DNA is shown, and the CDR3 is as TCRdb lists it. The genes are TRBV20-1 and TRBJ1-1. CDR1 is DFQATT, CDR2 SNEGSKA, per germline (reference sequence). The CDR3 spans 12 amino acids, including both terminal residues. CDR3 sequence: CSARDLGAGALA.

This clonotype appeared a few times. This chain joins TRBV6-2 or TRBV6-3 and TRBJ1-5; D might be TRBD1 (5 bases). V lost 2 bases and J lost 4, with 12 bases in between. Per germline, CDR1 MNHEY and CDR2 SVGEGT. The CDR3 consists of 15 residues. The CDR3 spells CASSYGGTENQPQHF. CDR3 sequence (DNA): TGTGCCAGCAGTTACGGCGGGACTGAAAATCAGCCCCAGCATTTT.

In regard to this clonotype: A read error may explain this, as a much larger clone is one base away. The CDR3 region is CATSLLNTGEPFF. For the CDR3, the DNA is TGTGCCACCAGTTTACTGAACACCGGGGAGCCGTTTTTT. This rearrangement joins TRBV24-1 to TRBJ2-2, with D maybe TRBD2 (5 bases). Germline V CDR1 and CDR2: KGHDR, SFDVKD. The CDR3 covers 13 residues.

This clonotype was seen ten or more times. The J gene is TRBJ1-3, the V gene TRBV7-8; D call uncertain. Trimming shortened V by 5 bases and J by 0 bases, and 17 bases separated the two germline ends. This CDR3 comprises 17 residues. Germline CDR1 reads SGHVS; CDR2 reads FQNEAQ. In DNA form, the CDR3 reads TGTGCCAGCAGCCCACACCCCTACGTAAGCTCTGGAAACACCATATATTTT. This gives the protein CASSPHPYVSSGNTIYF. The complete variable domain, with remaining parts taken from reference TRBV7-8 and TRBJ1-3, reads GAGVSQSPRYKVAKRGQDVALRCDPISGHVSLFWYQQALGQGPEFLTYFQNEAQLDKSGLPSDRFFAERPEGSVSTLKIQRTQQEDSAVYLCASSPHPYVSSGNTIYFGEGSWLTVV.

Many counts were recorded for this clonotype. The gene calls are TRBV6-2 or TRBV6-3 and TRBJ1-5; 7 bases line up with TRBD1. Germline values: CDR1 MNHEY, CDR2 SVGEGT. Trimming at V came to 2 bases and at J to 4 bases, leaving 8 bases not matched to a gene. CDR3 size: 16 residues. The CDR3 sequence: CASSYVGRGMNQPQHF. CDR3 coding DNA: TGTGCCAGCAGTTACGTGGGCAGGGGGATGAATCAGCCCCAGCATTTT.

CDR3 sequence reads: CASRTSNYEQYF. The CDR3 DNA follows: TGTGCCAGCAGAACTAGCAACTACGAGCAGTACTTC. The V and J genes are TRBV12-3 or TRBV12-4 and TRBJ2-7; tentative D call: TRBD2 (6 bases). This CDR3 region has 12 residues. The V and J ends lost 6 bases and 3 bases respectively, with 9 bases between them.

Only a few counts were recorded for this clonotype. The genes are TRBV28 and TRBJ1-1; TRBD1 agrees at 11 bases. This CDR3 contains 16 residues. Germline CDR1 and CDR2: MDHEN and SYDVKM. Trimming removed 10 bases from V and 5 bases from J; junction bases left unmatched: 15. The CDR3 DNA reads as TGTGCCACTCTACCGCCGGGGACAGGGGGTGAGACTGAAGCTTTCTTT. Translated, it gives CATLPPGTGGETEAFF.

In its sample, this clonotype was seen many times. The chain recombines TRBV20-1 with TRBJ2-7; 15 positions match TRBD2. CDR1 and CDR2 from the germline V gene are DFQATT and SNEGSKA (reference sequence). This CDR3 spans 16 amino acids. The V gene end was trimmed by 6 bases and the J gene end by 3 bases; junction bases not matched to a gene: 9. CDR3 DNA: TGCAGTGCACCCGACGGGACTAGCGGGGGGAACTACGAGCAGTACTTC. This translates into CSAPDGTSGGNYEQYF.

This clonotype was found many times. The chain recombines TRBV24-1 with TRBJ2-6; weak D call: TRBD2 (5 bases). Germline-derived CDR1 and CDR2 are KGHDR and SFDVKD. This CDR3 contains 15 residues. The V gene lost 4 bases and the J gene lost 2 bases, with 8 bases spanning the gap. CDR3 amino acids: CATSDEGAGANVLTF. The CDR3 DNA reads as TGTGCCACCAGTGACGAGGGTGCTGGGGCCAACGTCCTGACTTTC.

In regard to this clonotype: A junction boundary mismatches the germline segment, possibly from a read error. The chain is built from TRBV11-2 and TRBJ1-2; D gene ambiguous. The germline CDR1 and CDR2 sequences are SGHAT and FQNNGV. The CDR3 is 17 amino acids. The CDR3: CASSKGAGLATNYGYSF. DNA of the CDR3: TGTGCCAGCAGCAAGGGAGCAGGCCTAGCTACTAACTATGGCTACAGCTTC.

This clonotype has a count of ten or more. The rearrangement links TRBV30 to TRBJ1-1; no firm D call. Germline V gives CDR1 GTSNPN, CDR2 SVGIG (reference sequence). There are 12 residues in the CDR3. V gave up 2 bases and J gave up 5 bases, with 9 bases separating them. CDR3 coding DNA: TGTGCCTGGAGTAGGTGGGGAACTGAAGCTTTCTTT. This encodes CAWSRWGTEAFF.

This clonotype occurred many times. The chain couples TRBV20-1 to TRBJ1-1; 7 bases line up with TRBD1. The CDR3 length is 15 residues. The V gene end was trimmed by 2 bases and the J gene end by 5 bases; junction bases not matched to a gene: 11. CDR1 is DFQATT and CDR2 is SNEGSKA in the germline V gene (reference sequence). Written as DNA, the CDR3 is TGCAGTGCTAGAAGGGGGCAGGGGGGATATACTGAAGCTTTCTTT. Protein product: CSARRGQGGYTEAFF.

This clonotype has at least ten counts. The V call is TRBV2, the J call TRBJ1-6; D is unclear. Germline V CDR1 and CDR2: SNHLY, FYNNEI. The CDR3 totals 15 residues. V was trimmed by 5 bases and J by 6 bases, leaving 14 bases between them. The CDR3 DNA is TGTGCCAGCAGTTACGGGAGCTCCGGTAATTCACCCCTCCACTTT. This gives the protein CASSYGSSGNSPLHF.

This clonotype was picked up many times. The chain joins TRBV12-3 or TRBV12-4 to TRBJ2-5; D remains ambiguous. V dropped 9 bases and J dropped 6 bases, with 14 bases sitting between them. The CDR3 contains 12 residues. In DNA, the CDR3 is TGTGCCAGGGCATTTGGATTGAAGACCCAGTACTTC. It codes for CARAFGLKTQYF.

This clonotype was counted ten times or more. The rearrangement links TRBV20-1 to TRBJ2-5, with 9 bases aligning to TRBD1. Looked up from germline, CDR1 is DFQATT and CDR2 is SNEGSKA (reference sequence). This CDR3 is built from 13 residues. V lost 7 bases to trimming and J lost 6 bases; unmatched junction nucleotides: 9. CDR3 nucleotide sequence: TGCAGTGACCTTCTCACAGGGGGCCAGACCCAGTACTTC. It translates to CSDLLTGGQTQYF.

V usage is TRBV4-1 and J usage is TRBJ1-6; maybe TRBD1 (5 bases). Looked up from germline, CDR1 is MGHRA and CDR2 is YSYEKL. The CDR3 sequence is 14 residues long. Trimming took off 1 base at V and 7 bases at J, with 8 bases between the two ends. The CDR3 region is CASSQGTLNSPLHF. CDR3 sequence (DNA): TGCGCCAGCAGCCAAGGGACACTGAATTCACCCCTCCACTTT.